The 17 T cell receptor beta chains listed next were all sequenced from one sample in a study of T cells expressing NK-cell markers. TCRdb reprocessed the 5' RACE reads and stores each CDR3 protein as one record, lacking DNA. The sample table sets out about 150,000 distinct CDR3 sequences. Sequenced material: blood T cells: a sorted CD56 or NKG2C T cell subset, CD4+ or CD8+ T cells, or bulk PBMC T cells (not recorded which). These receptors were collected from a woman aged 45-65 years in good health.

This chain uses TRBV18 with TRBJ1-3. Germline CDR1 reads KGHSH; CDR2 reads LQKENI. This CDR3 comprises 15 residues. This chain's CDR3 is CASSPEGFSGNTIYF.

This chain uses TRBV29-1 with TRBJ2-1; TCRdb indicates TRBD1, and absent DNA this call remains unverified. Germline CDR1 reads SQVTM; CDR2 reads ANQGSEA. The CDR3 length is 15 residues. CDR3 amino acids: CSVDVGRELYNEQFF.

V and J are TRBV7-9 and TRBJ2-1; TCRdb outputs TRBD1, but without DNA this stays unchecked. The CDR3 covers 14 residues. CDR1 and CDR2 (germline): SEHNR, FQNEAQ (reference sequence). CDR3 loop: CASSLTGSHNEQFF.

The rearrangement joins TRBV6-1 to TRBJ2-1. The CDR3 totals 15 residues. Germline assignment: CDR1 MNHNS and CDR2 SASEGT. The CDR3 sequence is CASSPTAEVYNEQFF.

The V gene is TRBV5-1, the J gene TRBJ2-1; TCRdb picks TRBD1, but there is no DNA to check that call. Germline CDR1 reads SGHRS; CDR2 reads YFSETQ. The CDR3 contains 15 residues. The CDR3 protein is CASSLAGEDYNEQFF.

The rearrangement links TRBV12-5 to TRBJ2-5; the D call from TCRdb, TRBD2, cannot be confirmed without DNA. This CDR3 is built from 15 residues. CDR1 LGHNT and CDR2 FRNRAP come from the germline V gene. This chain's CDR3 is CASGFVAGLQETQYF.

The chain couples TRBV27 to TRBJ2-7; without DNA, the TCRdb call of TRBD1 cannot be checked. There are 14 residues in the CDR3. The germline CDR1 and CDR2 sequences are MNHEY and SMNVEV (reference sequence). Here the CDR3 reads CASQIGTGLYEQYF.

This chain connects TRBV12-3 or TRBV12-4 to TRBJ1-5. The CDR3 is 15 amino acids. CDR3 region: CASSLSGIGSQPQHF.

This rearrangement joins TRBV27 to TRBJ2-3; TCRdb outputs TRBD1, but without DNA this stays unchecked. CDR1 is MNHEY and CDR2 is SMNVEV in the germline V gene (reference sequence). CDR3 length: 15 residues. CDR3 protein: CASSSQGGGAVTQYF.

This sequence joins TRBV29-1 and TRBJ2-2; TCRdb proposes TRBD2, but this gene call is untestable without DNA. The CDR3 consists of 12 residues. Germline-derived CDR1 and CDR2 are SQVTM and ANQGSEA. The CDR3 spells CSAPMRDGELFF.

The gene calls are TRBV7-9 and TRBJ2-3; without DNA, the TCRdb call of TRBD1 cannot be checked. Germline V CDR1 and CDR2: SEHNR, FQNEAQ (reference sequence). This CDR3 has 15 residues. CDR3 protein: CASSLSVREADTQYF. Supplemented by reference TRBV7-9 and TRBJ2-3, the full variable domain reads DTGVSQNPRHKITKRGQNVTFRCDPISEHNRLYWYRQTLGQGPEFLTYFQNEAQLEKSRLLSDRFSAERPKGSFSTLEIQRTEQGDSAMYLCASSLSVREADTQYFGPGTRLTVL.

The gene calls are TRBV4-1 and TRBJ2-7; TCRdb outputs TRBD2, but without DNA this stays unchecked. Per the germline V gene, CDR1 is MGHRA and CDR2 is YSYEKL. This CDR3 has 16 residues. Here the CDR3 reads CASSQVPASGNYEQYF.

V usage is TRBV13 and J usage is TRBJ2-7. This CDR3 region has 14 residues. Looked up from germline, CDR1 is PRHDT and CDR2 is FYEKMQ (reference sequence). The CDR3 here is CASSLVGQPYEQYF.

CDR3 in amino acids: CSVELDVTIYEQFF. This chain connects TRBV29-1 to TRBJ2-1. Germline values: CDR1 SQVTM, CDR2 ANQGSEA. The CDR3 contains 14 residues.

J is TRBJ2-3 and V is TRBV7-8; the TRBD2 assignment by TCRdb is unverifiable without DNA. CDR1 is SGHVS, CDR2 FQNEAQ, per germline. CDR3 length equals 16 residues. CDR3 in amino acids: CASSLALERQLYTQYF.

This chain connects TRBV7-9 to TRBJ2-1; absent DNA, TCRdb's TRBD2 call cannot be checked. Germline V gene data show CDR1 as SEHNR and CDR2 as FQNEAQ (reference sequence). This CDR3 spans 14 amino acids. CDR3 in amino acids: CASRQEGHYNEQFF.

The rearrangement joins TRBV5-6 to TRBJ2-2; TCRdb calls TRBD2, which cannot be checked without DNA. CDR3 length: 16 residues. Germline CDR1 SGHDT, CDR2 YYEEEE. The CDR3 is CASSLQLAGGPGELFF.